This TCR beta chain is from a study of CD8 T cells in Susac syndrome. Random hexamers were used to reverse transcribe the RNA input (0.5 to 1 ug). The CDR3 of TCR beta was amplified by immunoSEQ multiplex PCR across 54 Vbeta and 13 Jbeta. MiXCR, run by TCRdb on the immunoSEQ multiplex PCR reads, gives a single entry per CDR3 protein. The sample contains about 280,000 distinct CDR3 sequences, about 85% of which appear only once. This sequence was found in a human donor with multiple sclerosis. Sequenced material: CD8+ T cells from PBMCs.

CDR3 sequence: CSVEIRQSSGSFNEQFF. CDR3 bases: TGCAGCGTTGAGATACGACAGTCTAGCGGGAGTTTCAATGAGCAGTTCTTC. The chain is built from TRBV29-1 and TRBJ2-1; 10 bases line up with TRBD2. V dropped 3 bases and J dropped 6; count of bases not matched to a gene: 14. The CDR3 loop spans 17 amino acids. CDR1 SQVTM and CDR2 ANQGSEA come from the germline V gene.